The entry that follows covers one TCR beta chain sequence. Germline V gene lookup returns CDR1 MGHDK and CDR2 SYGVNS. This CDR3 contains 15 residues. The J segment lost 6 bases and the V segment lost 2 bases, leaving 7 bases of the junction unmatched. TCRdb independently ran MiXCR on the 5' RACE reads; one entry per CDR3 protein. The data contain some 200,000 distinct CDR3 sequences, under 30% of them singletons. This entry belongs to a study of CD8 T cells in ankylosing spondylitis. The sample comprised blood, either unsorted or a sorted T cell fraction (not recorded which). The chain combines TRBV25-1 with TRBJ2-1; 7 nucleotides agree with TRBD1. The TCR originated in a male donor with ankylosing spondylitis or in good health (not recorded which). The CDR3 spells CASSEPGQVSNEQFF. The CDR3 region has the DNA TGTGCCAGCAGTGAACCCGGACAGGTCAGCAATGAGCAGTTCTTC.